The 12 T cell receptor beta chains reported below all come from one sample, sequenced in a study of Ad26.COV2.S vaccination and SARS-CoV-2 variants. Indicated treatment: around 19 received Ad26.COV2.S at low or high dose, single or two shots; about 5 received placebo; per-sample allocation not given. It was on day 63 after the first vaccine or placebo injection that samples were taken. Only in-frame clones appear in the TCRdb table, and some are missing; sequencing was by immunoSEQ multiplex PCR. The repertoire holds 400,000 to 450,000 clones, with 90% as singletons. The sample consisted of peripheral blood, taken in a trial of Ad26.COV2.S vaccine versus placebo. These receptors came from a person aged 18-65 years who received the Ad26.COV2.S COVID-19 vaccine or a placebo.

The rearrangement uses TRBV5-5 and TRBJ2-7; 7 bases fit TRBD1. The CDR3 sequence is 15 residues long. From germline, CDR1 is SGHKS and CDR2 YYEKEE (reference sequence). Trimming removed 2 bases from V and 2 bases from J; junction bases left unmatched: 7. In DNA form, the CDR3 reads TGTGCCAGCAGCTTCGTCCGACAGGGTACCTACGAGCAGTACTTC. It translates to CASSFVRQGTYEQYF.

This clone has only one observation. V is TRBV28 and J is TRBJ2-5, with 7 nucleotides matching TRBD1. Germline V gene lookup returns CDR1 MDHEN and CDR2 SYDVKM. The V and J ends lost 5 bases and 6 bases, in that order; junction bases with no gene match: 3. The CDR3 runs 12 residues. CDR3 residues: CASSSRGKTQYF. CDR3 in DNA: TGTGCCAGCAGTAGCAGGGGGAAGACCCAGTACTTC.

The chain joins TRBV7-9 to TRBJ2-5; possible D gene TRBD2, 6 bases. CDR1 is SEHNR and CDR2 is FQNEAQ in the germline V gene (reference sequence). CDR3 length equals 15 residues. Trimming took 1 base from V and 7 from J, leaving 16 bases between them. The CDR3: CASSLVEDPRGTQYF. DNA for the CDR3: TGTGCCAGCAGCTTAGTTGAGGACCCGCGGGGGACCCAGTACTTC.

This clone showed up just once. This chain uses TRBV4-3 with TRBJ2-1, with D possibly called TRBD1 or TRBD2 (6 bases each). Germline V gene lookup returns CDR1 LGHNA and CDR2 YSLEER. The CDR3 consists of 17 residues. With 3 bases removed from V and 12 bases from J, the gap between germline ends came to 27 bases. The CDR3 nucleotides are TGCGCCAGCAGCCATAAATTCAACAGGGAGGCCAAGGGGGGGCAGTTCTTC. Translating gives CASSHKFNREAKGGQFF.

The chain has TRBV28 and TRBJ2-4, with D perhaps TRBD2 (6 bases). Trimming removed 8 bases at V and 0 bases at J, with 23 bases between. The CDR3 extends over 18 amino acids. CDR1 and CDR2 from the germline V gene are MDHEN and SYDVKM. The CDR3 nucleotides read TGTGCCAGCGACCGCGGGGACGGGAAGACTCTAGCCAAAAACATTCAGTACTTC. It yields the protein CASDRGDGKTLAKNIQYF.

The rearrangement joins TRBV18 to TRBJ2-2; 10 positions match TRBD2. CDR1 KGHSH and CDR2 LQKENI come from the germline V gene. With 2 bases clipped from V and 3 bases from J, the junction kept 0 bases outside the gene matches. The CDR3 contains 15 residues. The CDR3, as DNA: TGTGCCAGCTCACCAGGACTAGCGGACACCGGGGAGCTGTTTTTT. Translation: CASSPGLADTGELFF.

The chain joins TRBV5-1 to TRBJ1-1; a possible D gene is TRBD1 (5 bases). The CDR3 runs 14 residues. V lost 4 bases to trimming and J lost 3 bases, with 13 bases between them. CDR1 is SGHRS and CDR2 is YFSETQ in the germline V gene. The CDR3 nucleotides are TGCGCCAGCAGCCAAGGGGTTGGGGACACTGAAGCTTTCTTT. It translates to CASSQGVGDTEAFF.

Only one count was recorded for this clone. V is TRBV29-1 and J is TRBJ2-3, with TRBD2 matching 8 bases. This CDR3 comprises 13 residues. The V segment lost 4 bases and the J segment 6 bases; nucleotides outside the gene matches: 6. CDR1 is SQVTM, CDR2 ANQGSEA, per germline. CDR3 amino acids: CSVVRASGDTQYF. DNA of the CDR3: TGCAGCGTTGTTAGGGCTAGCGGGGATACGCAGTATTTT.

V is TRBV6-5 and J is TRBJ2-7; D remains ambiguous. The CDR3 has 13 residues. With 0 bases removed from V and 3 bases from J, the gap between germline ends came to 6 bases. CDR1 MNHEY and CDR2 SVGAGI come from the germline V gene. The CDR3 loop is CASSYSWGYEQYF. CDR3 coding DNA: TGTGCCAGCAGTTACTCGTGGGGCTACGAGCAGTACTTC.

The chain carries TRBV6-1 and TRBJ2-1, with TRBD2 identical over 11 bases. Germline-derived CDR1 and CDR2 are MNHNS and SASEGT. There are 16 residues in the CDR3. J was trimmed by 3 bases and V by 1 base; bases with no gene match: 2. CDR3 nucleotide sequence: TGTGCCAGCAGTGAAGTAGCGGGAGGGTTCTACAATGAGCAGTTCTTC. Protein sequence: CASSEVAGGFYNEQFF.

The J gene is TRBJ1-2, the V gene TRBV5-1; D ambiguous. V gave up 3 bases and J gave up 3 bases, with 18 bases separating them. The CDR3 extends over 16 amino acids. In germline, CDR1 is SGHRS, CDR2 YFSETQ. In DNA, the CDR3 is TGCGCCAGCAGCTCAAAAATCGAGACGGAGCACTATGGCTACACCTTC. Protein product: CASSSKIETEHYGYTF.

V usage is TRBV25-1 and J usage is TRBJ2-7; TRBD2 aligns across 10 bases. From germline, CDR1 is MGHDK and CDR2 SYGVNS. J lost 7 bases, V lost 3 bases, and 3 bases had no gene match. CDR3 length: 13 amino acids. The CDR3 DNA reads TGTGCCAGCAGTGAGCGACTAGCGGGTGAGCAGTACTTC. As protein: CASSERLAGEQYF.